This T cell receptor beta chain was observed in a study of CD8+CD57+ T cells in acquired aplastic anemia. At the level of the study: On average, sorted CD4+ and CD8+ cells gave around 3.3 ug of DNA.

Comment on this clonotype: Its antigen is currently unknown.

Findings and limits, study-wide: In common between the patients and the controls were around 30 CD8+ CDR3 sequences.

Trimming took 5 bases from V and 5 from J; bases not matched to a gene: 6. The CDR3 is 15 amino acids. Per the germline V gene, CDR1 is SGHTA and CDR2 is FQGTGA. TCR beta VDJ combinations and CDR3 sequences were profiled from genomic DNA. Each CDR3 protein gets one entry after TCRdb re-called the reads with MiXCR. The sample holds approximately 270,000 distinct CDR3 sequences, 45% to 70% seen once. The J gene is TRBJ2-5, the V gene TRBV7-3, with 12 bases identical to TRBD1. The sequence was collected from a human donor with severe aplastic anemia or a healthy control (not recorded which). The sequenced sample consisted of sorted CD4+, CD8+, or CD8+CD57+ T cells (not recorded which) from PBMCs. The CDR3 DNA reads TGTGCCAGCAGCGCTGGGACAGGGGGCGCGGAGACCCAGTACTTC. Protein: CASSAGTGGAETQYF.